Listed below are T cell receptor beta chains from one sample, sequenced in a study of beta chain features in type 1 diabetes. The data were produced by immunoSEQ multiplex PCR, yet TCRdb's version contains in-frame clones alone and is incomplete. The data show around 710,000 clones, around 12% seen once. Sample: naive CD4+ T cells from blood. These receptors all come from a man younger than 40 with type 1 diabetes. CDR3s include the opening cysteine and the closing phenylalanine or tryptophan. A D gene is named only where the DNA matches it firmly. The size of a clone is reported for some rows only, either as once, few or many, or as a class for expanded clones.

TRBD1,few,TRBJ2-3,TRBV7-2,CASRGQARDTQYF,TGTGCCAGCAGAGGACAGGCCAGAGATACGCAGTATTTT
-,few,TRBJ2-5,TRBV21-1,CASTTTFRRGKDQETQYF,TGTGCCAGCACCACTACTTTCAGGAGGGGGAAAGATCAAGAGACCCAGTACTTC
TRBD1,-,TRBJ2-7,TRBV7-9,CASSFRDSYEQYF,TGTGCCAGCAGCTTTCGGGACAGCTACGAGCAGTACTTC
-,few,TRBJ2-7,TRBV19,CASNREGDSYEQYF,TGTGCCAGTAACAGGGAGGGAGACTCCTACGAGCAGTACTTC
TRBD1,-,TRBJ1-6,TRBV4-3,CASSLTGTGGSPLHF,TGCGCCAGCAGCCTCACCGGGACAGGGGGCTCACCCCTCCACTTT
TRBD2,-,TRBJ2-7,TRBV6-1,CASRSGTSTYEQYF,TGTGCCAGCCGTTCGGGGACTAGCACCTACGAGCAGTACTTC
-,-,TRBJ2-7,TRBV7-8,CASSPHPGLDSYEQYF,TGTGCCAGCAGCCCGCACCCGGGACTTGACTCCTACGAGCAGTACTTC
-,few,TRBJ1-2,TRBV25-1,CASSDRVGYTF,TGTGCCAGCAGTGACAGGGTGGGCTACACCTTC
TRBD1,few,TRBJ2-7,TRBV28,CASSAGTGTYEQYF,TGTGCCAGCAGTGCCGGGACAGGGACCTACGAGCAGTACTTC
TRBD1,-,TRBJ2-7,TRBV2,CASSPDRDSSYEQYF,TGTGCCAGCAGTCCGGACAGGGACAGCTCCTACGAGCAGTACTTC
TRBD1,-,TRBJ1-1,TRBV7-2,CASSATGNPEAFF,TGTGCCAGCAGCGCGACAGGGAACCCCGAAGCTTTCTTT
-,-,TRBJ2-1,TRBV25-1,CASSVTGTLTGRQFF,TGTGCCAGCAGTGTCACCGGGACACTCACGGGGAGGCAGTTCTTC
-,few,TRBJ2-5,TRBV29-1,CSVSTQGQTQYF,TGCAGCGTTTCCACTCAGGGGCAGACCCAGTACTTC
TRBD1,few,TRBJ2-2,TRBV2,CASKGQGPLTGELFF,TGTGCCAGCAAAGGACAGGGGCCTTTGACCGGGGAGCTGTTTTTT
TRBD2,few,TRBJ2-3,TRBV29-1,CSVEVPGGTDTQYF,TGCAGCGTTGAAGTGCCGGGAGGGACAGATACGCAGTATTTT
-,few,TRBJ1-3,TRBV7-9,CASSQLSSGNTIYF,TGTGCCAGCAGCCAACTAAGCTCTGGAAACACCATATATTTT
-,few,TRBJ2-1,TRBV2,CASNIAHEQFF,TGTGCCAGTAACATAGCCCATGAGCAGTTCTTC
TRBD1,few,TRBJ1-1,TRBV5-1,CASSLRTGALANTEAFF,TGCGCCAGCAGCTTACGGACAGGGGCATTGGCCAACACTGAAGCTTTCTTT
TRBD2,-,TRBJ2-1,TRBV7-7,CASSLGRLAGGPGRSYNEQFF,TGTGCTAGCAGCTTAGGCCGGCTAGCGGGGGGGCCGGGAAGGTCCTACAATGAGCAGTTCTTC
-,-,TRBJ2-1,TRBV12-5,CASGTGHEEFF,TGTGCTAGTGGTACCGGACACGAGGAGTTCTTC
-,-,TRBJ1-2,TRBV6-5,CASRLQGRGGYTF,TGTGCCAGCAGGCTACAGGGTCGTGGTGGCTACACCTTC
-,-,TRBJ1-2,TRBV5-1,CASSLGGGRNYGYTF,TGCGCCAGCAGCCTGGGGGGAGGCAGGAACTATGGCTACACCTTC
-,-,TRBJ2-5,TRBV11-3,CASGGRETQYF,TGTGCCAGCGGGGGCAGGGAGACCCAGTACTTC
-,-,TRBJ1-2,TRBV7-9,CASSLVTNYGYTF,TGTGCCAGCAGCTTAGTTACCAACTATGGCTACACCTTC
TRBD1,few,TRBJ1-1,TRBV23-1,CASSQGGQPNTEAFF,TGCGCCAGCAGTCAGGGGGGACAGCCTAACACTGAAGCTTTCTTT
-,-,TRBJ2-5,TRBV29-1,CSALAGSLQETQYF,TGCAGCGCCTTAGCAGGATCCCTCCAAGAGACCCAGTACTTC
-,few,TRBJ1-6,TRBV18,CASSPRDSPLHF,TGTGCCAGCTCACCGAGGGATTCACCCCTCCACTTT
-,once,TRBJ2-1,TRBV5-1,CASTPHGDTNYNEQFF,TGCGCCAGCACCCCCCATGGGGACACTAACTACAATGAGCAGTTCTTC
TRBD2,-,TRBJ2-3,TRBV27,CASSLIGLAGEDTQYF,TGTGCCAGCAGTTTAATAGGACTAGCGGGGGAAGATACGCAGTATTTT
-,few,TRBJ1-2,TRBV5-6,CASSFLGISNYGYTF,TGTGCCAGCAGCTTTTTGGGAATTTCTAACTATGGCTACACCTTC
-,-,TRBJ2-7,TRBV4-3,CASSQDTRGADSYEQYF,TGCGCCAGCAGCCAAGATACTCGAGGGGCGGATTCCTACGAGCAGTACTTC
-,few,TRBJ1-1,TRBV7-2,CASSLGTVGTEAFF,TGTGCCAGCAGCCTTGGGACGGTCGGCACTGAAGCTTTCTTT
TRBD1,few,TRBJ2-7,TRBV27,CASSQTGTADYEQYF,TGTGCCAGCAGTCAGACCGGGACAGCCGACTACGAGCAGTACTTC